This is a list of T cell receptor beta chains from one sample in a study of Ad26.COV2.S vaccination and SARS-CoV-2 variants. Data came from immunoSEQ multiplex PCR; TCRdb stores just in-frame clones and leaves some out. The table includes 150,000 to 200,000 clones, around nine tenths detected once. Material: peripheral blood, obtained after recovery from COVID-19. The source of these receptors is a human donor who had recovered from COVID-19. Both conserved end residues are part of each CDR3. Clone sizes are given selectively: once, few, many, or a class where the clone is expanded.

clone size | J gene | V gene | CDR3 protein
NA | TRBJ1-3 | TRBV9 | CASSSDGAVLNTIYF
NA | TRBJ2-7 | TRBV4-1 | CASSHAGLRVHEQYF
NA | TRBJ1-2 | TRBV7-9 | CASSPVVDYGYTF
NA | TRBJ1-1 | TRBV7-9 | CASSLVGIPYTEAFF
NA | TRBJ1-5 | TRBV10-3 | CATKVPGGDQPQHF
NA | TRBJ1-5 | TRBV9 | CASSKGNQPQHF
NA | TRBJ2-7 | TRBV4-1 | CASSQAGISEQYF
NA | TRBJ1-2 | TRBV18 | CASSPRGEDGYTF
NA | TRBJ1-6 | TRBV28 | CASSFFRRGRGSPLHF
NA | TRBJ2-3 | TRBV5-1 | CASSPGTSGGARFTDTQYF
NA | TRBJ2-3 | TRBV5-1 | CASRFGQGGPGPDTQYF
NA | TRBJ2-1 | TRBV7-7 | CATQATAGGRGEQFF
NA | TRBJ2-7 | TRBV7-2 | CASSLGSGAAYEQYF
NA | TRBJ2-2 | TRBV7-7 | CASSLSRGAGELFF
NA | TRBJ2-2 | TRBV18 | CASSLLGWELFF
NA | TRBJ2-2 | TRBV5-1 | CASSLIADGGELFF
NA | TRBJ1-4 | TRBV10-3 | CAISESGPTNEKLFF
few | TRBJ1-2 | TRBV19 | CASSSSAPGLLRIYGYTF
many | TRBJ2-7 | TRBV27 | CASRLAGAGEQYF
NA | TRBJ2-5 | TRBV28 | CATRRIQPIQETQYF
NA | TRBJ2-2 | TRBV5-1 | CASSRTGKNTGELFF
NA | TRBJ1-6 | TRBV19 | CASRARDTSPLHF
NA | TRBJ2-1 | TRBV10-3 | CAISSGIPSYNEQFF
once | TRBJ2-1 | TRBV11-2 | CASSPGGAQGQFF
NA | TRBJ2-4 | TRBV5-1 | CASSLSTAKNIQYF